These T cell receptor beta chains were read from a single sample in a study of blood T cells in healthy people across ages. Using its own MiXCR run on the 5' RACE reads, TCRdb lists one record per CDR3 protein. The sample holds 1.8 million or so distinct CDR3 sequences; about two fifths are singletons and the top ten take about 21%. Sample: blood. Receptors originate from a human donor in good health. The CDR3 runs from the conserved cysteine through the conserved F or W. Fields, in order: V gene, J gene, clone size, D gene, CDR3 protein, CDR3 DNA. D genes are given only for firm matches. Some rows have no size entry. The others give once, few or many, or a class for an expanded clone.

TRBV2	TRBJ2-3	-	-	CASRFGDTQYF	TGTGCCAGCAGGTTCGGAGATACGCAGTATTTT
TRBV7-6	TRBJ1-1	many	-	CASSLGTMNTEAFF	TGTGCCAGCAGCTTAGGGACAATGAACACTGAAGCTTTCTTT
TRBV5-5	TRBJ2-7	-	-	CASSFLSAPWNPYEQYF	TGTGCCAGCAGCTTCCTATCAGCCCCTTGGAACCCCTACGAGCAGTACTTC
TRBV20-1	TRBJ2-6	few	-	CSATLSSGANVLTF	TGCAGTGCTACACTTAGTTCTGGGGCCAACGTCCTGACTTTC
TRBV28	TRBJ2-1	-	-	CASSLWVSGENNEQFF	TGTGCCAGCAGTTTATGGGTGTCGGGGGAGAACAATGAGCAGTTCTTC
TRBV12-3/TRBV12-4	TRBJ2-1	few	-	CASSLDSGISEQFF	TGTGCCAGCAGTTTAGATTCGGGTATCAGTGAGCAGTTCTTC
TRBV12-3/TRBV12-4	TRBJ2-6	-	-	CASTKTGSGANVLTF	TGTGCCAGCACTAAGACAGGCTCTGGGGCCAACGTCCTGACTTTC
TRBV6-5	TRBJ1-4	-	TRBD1	CASTTDRTDEKLFF	TGTGCCAGCACCACGGACAGGACCGATGAAAAACTGTTTTTT
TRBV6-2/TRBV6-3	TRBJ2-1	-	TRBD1	CASSPQGQGPESSYNEQFF	TGTGCCAGCAGCCCACAGGGGCAGGGCCCTGAAAGCTCCTACAATGAGCAGTTCTTC
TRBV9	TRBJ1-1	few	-	CASSADRFTEAFF	TGTGCCAGCAGCGCCGACAGGTTCACTGAAGCTTTCTTT
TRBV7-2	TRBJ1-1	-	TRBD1	CASSSTGFGTEAFF	TGTGCCAGCAGCTCGACAGGGTTTGGCACTGAAGCTTTCTTT
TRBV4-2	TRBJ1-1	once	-	CASSQVYSGEGVNTEAFF	TGTGCCAGCAGCCAAGTATATTCGGGAGAGGGAGTGAACACTGAAGCTTTCTTT
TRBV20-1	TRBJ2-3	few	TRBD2	CSARDIAGRYTDTQYF	TGCAGTGCTAGAGACATAGCGGGTCGATACACAGATACGCAGTATTTT
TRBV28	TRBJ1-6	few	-	CASSFWDSPLHF	TGTGCCAGCAGTTTCTGGGATTCACCCCTCCACTTT
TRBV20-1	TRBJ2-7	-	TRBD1	CSAGGITTGSPYEQYF	TGCAGTGCTGGGGGAATAACGACAGGGTCCCCCTACGAGCAGTACTTC
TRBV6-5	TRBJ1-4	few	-	CASRRGGGNEKLFF	TGTGCCAGCAGGAGGGGAGGTGGTAATGAAAAACTGTTTTTT
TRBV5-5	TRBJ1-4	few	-	CASSPMVGATEKLFF	TGTGCCAGCAGTCCTATGGTGGGGGCTACGGAAAAACTGTTTTTT
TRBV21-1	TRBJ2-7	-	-	CASSKDATGGFYEQYF	TGTGCCAGCAGCAAAGATGCGACAGGGGGATTCTACGAGCAGTACTTC
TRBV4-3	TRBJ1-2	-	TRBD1	CASSQARTGAGYGYTF	TGCGCCAGCAGCCAAGCAAGGACAGGGGCTGGATATGGCTACACCTTC
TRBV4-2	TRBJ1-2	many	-	CASSQESAGYTF	TGTGCCAGCAGCCAAGAGTCTGCAGGCTACACCTTC
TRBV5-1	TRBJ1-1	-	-	CASSLAGNDQDTEAFF	TGCGCCAGCAGCTTGGCCGGTAACGATCAGGACACTGAAGCTTTCTTT
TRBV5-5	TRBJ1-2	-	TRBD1	CASSSGGQGIGGYTF	TGTGCCAGCAGCTCGGGCGGACAGGGGATAGGTGGCTACACCTTC
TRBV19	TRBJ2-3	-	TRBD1	CASSIPTGLTDAQYF	TGTGCCAGTAGTATCCCGACAGGGTTGACAGATGCGCAGTATTTT
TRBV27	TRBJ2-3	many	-	CASSNRVGDTQYF	TGTGCCAGCAGTAACAGGGTAGGAGATACGCAGTATTTT
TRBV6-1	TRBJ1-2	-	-	CASSESQWFGYTF	TGTGCCAGCAGTGAGAGTCAATGGTTCGGCTACACCTTC
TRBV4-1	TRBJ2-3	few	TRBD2	CASSPQTSGDTDTQYF	TGCGCCAGCAGTCCGCAGACTAGCGGGGACACAGATACGCAGTATTTT
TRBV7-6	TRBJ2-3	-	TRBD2	CASSLGPPSGNTDTQYF	TGTGCCAGCAGCTTAGGCCCACCTAGCGGAAACACAGATACGCAGTATTTT
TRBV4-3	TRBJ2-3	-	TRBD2	CAGSQVPGGRADTQYF	TGCGCCGGCAGCCAAGTTCCGGGGGGGCGCGCAGATACGCAGTATTTT
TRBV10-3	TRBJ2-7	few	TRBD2	CAIMVRTSGYEQYF	TGTGCCATCATGGTGAGGACTAGCGGGTACGAGCAGTACTTC
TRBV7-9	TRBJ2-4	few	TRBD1	CASSFLGQTYF	TGTGCCAGCAGCTTCTTGGGACAGACGTACTTC
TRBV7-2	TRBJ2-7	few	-	CASSPGETRRVYEQYF	TGTGCCAGCAGCCCAGGAGAAACCCGGAGGGTTTACGAGCAGTACTTC